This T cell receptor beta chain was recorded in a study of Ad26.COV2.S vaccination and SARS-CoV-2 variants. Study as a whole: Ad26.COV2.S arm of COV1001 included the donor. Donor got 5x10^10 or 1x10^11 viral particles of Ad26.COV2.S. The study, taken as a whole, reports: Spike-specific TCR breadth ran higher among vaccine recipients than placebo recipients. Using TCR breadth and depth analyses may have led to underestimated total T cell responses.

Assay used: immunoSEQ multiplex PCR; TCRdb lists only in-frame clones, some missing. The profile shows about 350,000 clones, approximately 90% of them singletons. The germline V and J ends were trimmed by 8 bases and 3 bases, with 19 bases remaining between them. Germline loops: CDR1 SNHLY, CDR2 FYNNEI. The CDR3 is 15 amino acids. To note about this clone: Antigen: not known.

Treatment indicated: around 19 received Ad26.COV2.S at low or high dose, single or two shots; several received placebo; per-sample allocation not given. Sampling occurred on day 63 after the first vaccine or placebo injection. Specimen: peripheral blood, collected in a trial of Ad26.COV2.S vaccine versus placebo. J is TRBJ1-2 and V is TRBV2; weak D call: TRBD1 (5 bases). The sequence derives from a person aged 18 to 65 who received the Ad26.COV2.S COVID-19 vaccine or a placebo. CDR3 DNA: TGTGCCAGCTTTAGCAGGGAGCCACCTTACTATGGCTACACCTTC. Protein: CASFSREPPYYGYTF.